This T cell receptor (beta chain) appears in the sequencing data of a study of identical twins. From the 5' RACE reads, TCRdb called clonotypes with MiXCR, one entry per CDR3 protein. The sample comprises around 1.7 million distinct CDR3 sequences, under 35% of which are singletons, and about 0.27% rests with the top ten. The CDR3 covers 14 residues. Trimming took 10 bases from V and 2 from J; bases not matched to a gene: 6. Germline CDR1 is MNHEY and CDR2 is SVGAGI. Overall study results and limits: The study based its conclusions on cross-sectional statistical analysis and did not follow the same donors.

To note about this clonotype: The antigen is not known.

What was sequenced was cord blood. The chain recombines TRBV6-5 with TRBJ2-3; 10 bases line up with TRBD2. This TCR came from a newborn girl in good health. The CDR3 DNA sequence: TGTGCCACCTTAGCGGGAGGATACACAGATACGCAGTATTTT. Translation: CATLAGGYTDTQYF.